This T cell receptor beta chain is from a study of T-cell reconstitution after alpha-beta-depleted transplantation in children. It was with unique molecular identifiers that the TCRbeta library was prepared. TCRdb redid the calling of the PCR reads with MiXCR, one entry per CDR3 protein. The table shows about 72,000 distinct CDR3 sequences, with around 6.6% occurring only once. Trimming took 1 base from V and 4 from J, leaving 11 bases between them. The CDR3 spans 14 residues. Germline V gene data show CDR1 as SGHKS and CDR2 as YYEKEE (reference sequence). Source: PBMCs from the stem cell graft donor, taken from the stem cell graft. The chain joins TRBV5-5 to TRBJ2-5; D perhaps matches TRBD2 (5 bases). This sequence originates from a human donor who donated a stem cell graft to a child with acute lymphoblastic leukemia. In DNA form, the CDR3 reads TGTGCCAGCAGCTTGCCCCTGGGGAGAGAGACCCAGTACTTC. It translates to CASSLPLGRETQYF.